Listed below are T cell receptor beta chains from one sample, sequenced in a study of blood T cells in healthy people across ages. TCRdb re-analysed the 5' RACE reads in MiXCR, keeping a single row per CDR3 protein. The table records approximately 670,000 distinct CDR3 sequences, roughly two fifths of them present only once. Sequencing input: blood. The source of these receptors is a man at least 80 years old in good health. The CDR3 runs from the conserved cysteine through the conserved F or W. D genes are given only for firm matches. Only part of the rows carry a size: once, few, many, or a class if the clone is expanded.

>NA|TRBJ1-2|TRBV5-6|18|NA
TGTGCCAGCAGCTTGGCGAAATCGGGCCAGGGAAGAACCTATGGCTACACCTTC
CASSLAKSGQGRTYGYTF
>NA|TRBJ2-7|TRBV7-2|14|few
TGTGCCAGCAGGAAGCGTGAGAGGTCCTACGAGCAGTACTTC
CASRKRERSYEQYF
>TRBD1|TRBJ2-5|TRBV6-5|14|NA
TGTGCCAGCAGCTGGACAGGGGTGAGAGAGACCCAGTACTTC
CASSWTGVRETQYF
>NA|TRBJ2-2|TRBV4-3|15|few
TGCGCCAGCAGCCAAGATCGTTTCAACACCGGGGAGCTGTTTTTT
CASSQDRFNTGELFF
>NA|TRBJ2-3|TRBV19|15|NA
TGTGCCTGTAGTGAGTCCGACAGTAGCACAGATACGCAGTATTTT
CACSESDSSTDTQYF
>NA|TRBJ2-5|TRBV24-1|13|NA
TGTGCCACCTCCGGTGGGGGGCAAGAGACCCAGTACTTC
CATSGGGQETQYF
>TRBD2|TRBJ2-1|TRBV6-2/TRBV6-3|15|NA
TGTGCCAGCACCCCGGACGGGGGGTTAAACAATGAGCAGTTCTTC
CASTPDGGLNNEQFF
>TRBD2|TRBJ2-3|TRBV29-1|12|few
TGCAGCGCCGGGGGGAGCACAGATACGCAGTATTTT
CSAGGSTDTQYF
>NA|TRBJ2-1|TRBV29-1|12|many
TGCAGCGTTGAGTACACCTCCAATGAGCAGTTCTTC
CSVEYTSNEQFF
>TRBD1|TRBJ2-5|TRBV29-1|12|few
TGCAGCGTGTCGGGACAGGGGAGGGCCCAGTACTTC
CSVSGQGRAQYF
>NA|TRBJ2-6|TRBV5-1|17|few
TGCGCCAGCACCAATAAGAGACTCGACTCTGGGGCCAACGTCCTGACTTTC
CASTNKRLDSGANVLTF
>NA|TRBJ2-7|TRBV20-1|15|NA
TGCAGTGCTAGGGCTCTGGCAGGGGTAACCTACGAGCAGTACTTC
CSARALAGVTYEQYF
>NA|TRBJ2-6|TRBV7-2|18|NA
TGTGCCAGCAGCTTTCCGACAGTTCCCAAGCCTGGGGCCAACGTCCTGACTTTC
CASSFPTVPKPGANVLTF
>NA|TRBJ2-7|TRBV5-1|14|NA
TGCGCCAGCAGCACGTGGGGAAACGGAAACGAGCAGTACTTC
CASSTWGNGNEQYF
>NA|TRBJ2-2|TRBV5-4|15|NA
TGTGCCAGCAGCACCGGGACCCTGAACACCGGGGAGCTGTTTTTT
CASSTGTLNTGELFF
>NA|TRBJ2-7|TRBV20-1|13|NA
TGCAGTGCTAGAAGGCAGGGGCAATACGAGCAGTACTTC
CSARRQGQYEQYF
>NA|TRBJ1-6|TRBV12-3/TRBV12-4|14|NA
TGTGCCAGCAGTTTAACCCGGGACATTTCACCCCTCCACTTT
CASSLTRDISPLHF
>NA|TRBJ1-1|TRBV6-5|14|few
TGTGCCAGCACCGCCGGGACATCGAACACTGAAGCTTTCTTT
CASTAGTSNTEAFF
>TRBD2|TRBJ2-1|TRBV7-9|16|few
TGTGCCAGCAGCTTCCAACGCGGGAGGGGTGGCAATGAGCAGTTCTTC
CASSFQRGRGGNEQFF
>NA|TRBJ2-7|TRBV10-3|12|NA
TGTGCCACCTCCGGGGACCCCTACGAGCAGTACTTC
CATSGDPYEQYF
>NA|TRBJ1-1|TRBV2|14|NA
TGTGCCAGCAGTGAAGCGCTTCGAAACACTGAAGCTTTCTTT
CASSEALRNTEAFF
>TRBD1|TRBJ2-7|TRBV6-1|15|few
TGTGCCAGCAACTACCTTGGGGACAGGGGGGACGAGCAGTACTTC
CASNYLGDRGDEQYF
>TRBD2|TRBJ2-3|TRBV13|16|NA
TGTGCCAGCAGCTCCGGGACTAGCAACAGGGCAGATACGCAGTATTTT
CASSSGTSNRADTQYF
>NA|TRBJ2-6|TRBV19|15|NA
TGTGCCAGTAGTCCACAGAACTCTGGGGCCAACGTCCTGACTTTC
CASSPQNSGANVLTF
>NA|TRBJ2-1|TRBV7-6|13|NA
TGTGCCAGCAGCGTAGGTTGGACCGATGAGCAGTTCTTC
CASSVGWTDEQFF
>TRBD1|TRBJ2-1|TRBV7-2|17|few
TGTGCCAGCAGCTTATTCACAGGACAGGGGGTCCACAATGAGCAGTTCTTC
CASSLFTGQGVHNEQFF
>NA|TRBJ1-2|TRBV20-1|15|NA
TGCAGTGCCCAGATTCCGGGACAACGGAACTATGGCTACACCTTC
CSAQIPGQRNYGYTF
>TRBD2|TRBJ2-5|TRBV7-2|17|NA
TGTGCCAGCAGCTTAGCGTCGCTTGCTAGCGGGGGGGAGACCCAGTACTTC
CASSLASLASGGETQYF
>NA|TRBJ2-7|TRBV27|16|NA
TGTGCCAGCAGTTTCGACCGCCGTGACCATTTCTACGAGCAGTACTTC
CASSFDRRDHFYEQYF
>TRBD2|TRBJ2-7|TRBV9|16|NA
TGTGCCAGCGGCCCCCGAGCGGGGGATACCTACAATGAGCAGTACTTC
CASGPRAGDTYNEQYF
>NA|TRBJ1-2|TRBV24-1|14|NA
TGTGCCACCAGTGATCCGCCAGCCAACTATGGCTACACCTTC
CATSDPPANYGYTF
>TRBD2|TRBJ2-3|TRBV20-1|14|few
TGCAGTGGGGGGTCCAGCGGGGTCACAGATACGCAGTATTTT
CSGGSSGVTDTQYF
>TRBD2|TRBJ2-5|TRBV29-1|13|NA
TGCAGCCTCCGACCAGCGGGAGGGGAGACCCAGTACTTC
CSLRPAGGETQYF
>NA|TRBJ2-5|TRBV25-1|13|few
TGTGCCAGCAGCCACAGGTTAGGAGAGACCCAGTACTTC
CASSHRLGETQYF
>TRBD2|TRBJ2-5|TRBV9|16|few
TGTGCCAGCAGCCTAGCGGTGACTAGCGGCCAAGAGACCCAGTACTTC
CASSLAVTSGQETQYF
>NA|TRBJ1-1|TRBV6-2/TRBV6-3|13|few
TGTGCCAGCAGTTGGTCGGAGAACACTGAAGCTTTCTTT
CASSWSENTEAFF
>NA|TRBJ1-2|TRBV20-1|15|NA
TGCAGTGCTAGAGGAGGGACAAACTCTAACTATGGCTACACCTTC
CSARGGTNSNYGYTF
>NA|TRBJ2-3|TRBV7-2|14|many
TGTGCCAGCAGCTTAGGTGCCGCCACAGATACGCAGTATTTT
CASSLGAATDTQYF
>NA|TRBJ2-1|TRBV20-1|15|NA
TGCAGTGCTATAACCCCGCGAGCTTCCTACAATGAGCAGTTCTTC
CSAITPRASYNEQFF
>NA|TRBJ2-4|TRBV9|14|NA
TGTGCCAGCAGCGTTTCGGACGGGGAAAACATTCAGTACTTC
CASSVSDGENIQYF
>TRBD2|TRBJ2-5|TRBV20-1|15|once
TGCAGTGCTAGAGGGGGTAGCGGGAGGGCGGAGACCCAGTACTTC
CSARGGSGRAETQYF
>NA|TRBJ1-2|TRBV5-1|13|NA
TGCGCCAGCAGCGAGGACACCAACTATGGCTACACCTTC
CASSEDTNYGYTF
>TRBD2|TRBJ2-3|TRBV5-1|15|NA
TGCGCCAGCGGCCGACTAGCGGGTACCACAGATACGCAGTATTTT
CASGRLAGTTDTQYF
>TRBD2|TRBJ2-2|TRBV12-3/TRBV12-4|14|NA
TGTGCCAGCACCCTAGCGGGGGGAGCCGGGGAGCTGTTTTTT
CASTLAGGAGELFF
>NA|TRBJ1-5|TRBV18|16|NA
TGTGCCAGCTCAGCACAGGGAAGAAATTCAAATCAGCCCCAGCATTTT
CASSAQGRNSNQPQHF
>NA|TRBJ2-1|TRBV7-2|13|few
TGTGCCAGCAGCTTAGGGCTTCCAAATGAGCAGTTCTTC
CASSLGLPNEQFF